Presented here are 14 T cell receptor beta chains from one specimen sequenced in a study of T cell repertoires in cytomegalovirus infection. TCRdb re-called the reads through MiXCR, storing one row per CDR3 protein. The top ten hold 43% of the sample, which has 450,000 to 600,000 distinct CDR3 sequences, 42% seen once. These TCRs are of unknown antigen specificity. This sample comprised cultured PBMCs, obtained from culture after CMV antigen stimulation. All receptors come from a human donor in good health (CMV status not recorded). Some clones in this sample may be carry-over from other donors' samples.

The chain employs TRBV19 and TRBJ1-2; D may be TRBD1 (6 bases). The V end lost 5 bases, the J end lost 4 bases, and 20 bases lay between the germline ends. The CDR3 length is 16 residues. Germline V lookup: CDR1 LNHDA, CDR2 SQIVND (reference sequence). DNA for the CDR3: TGTGCCAGTAGTGGGGCCAGGGGAGCTATCGGCTATGGCTACACCTTC. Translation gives CASSGARGAIGYGYTF.

This CDR3 is CASSRRGGDTDTQYF. In DNA, the CDR3 is TGTGCCAGCAGCCGCCGGGGGGGGGACACAGATACGCAGTATTTT. The chain links TRBV4-2 to TRBJ2-3, with 8 positions matching TRBD2. Germline CDR1 and CDR2: LGHNA and YNFKEQ. The CDR3 loop spans 15 amino acids. Unmatched junction bases numbered 5, after V lost 4 bases and J lost 2 bases.

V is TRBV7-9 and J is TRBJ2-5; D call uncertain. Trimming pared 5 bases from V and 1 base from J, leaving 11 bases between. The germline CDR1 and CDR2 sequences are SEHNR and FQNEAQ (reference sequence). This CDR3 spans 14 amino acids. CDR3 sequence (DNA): TGTGCCAGCAGCCAACCCGGCGGCCAAGAGACCCAGTACTTC. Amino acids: CASSQPGGQETQYF.

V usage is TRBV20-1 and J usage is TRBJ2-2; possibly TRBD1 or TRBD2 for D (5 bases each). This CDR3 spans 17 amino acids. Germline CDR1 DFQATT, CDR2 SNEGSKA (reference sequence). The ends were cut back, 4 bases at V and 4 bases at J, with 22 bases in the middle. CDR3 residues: CSAILEPWGEGTGELFF. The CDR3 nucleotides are TGCAGTGCTATTCTAGAACCGTGGGGCGAGGGCACCGGGGAGCTGTTTTTT.

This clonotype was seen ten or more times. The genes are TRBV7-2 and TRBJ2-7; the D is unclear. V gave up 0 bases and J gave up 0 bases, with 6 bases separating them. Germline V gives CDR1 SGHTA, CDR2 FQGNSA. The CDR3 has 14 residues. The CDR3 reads CASSLAGSSYEQYF. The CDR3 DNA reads TGTGCCAGCAGCTTAGCGGGAAGCTCCTACGAGCAGTACTTC.

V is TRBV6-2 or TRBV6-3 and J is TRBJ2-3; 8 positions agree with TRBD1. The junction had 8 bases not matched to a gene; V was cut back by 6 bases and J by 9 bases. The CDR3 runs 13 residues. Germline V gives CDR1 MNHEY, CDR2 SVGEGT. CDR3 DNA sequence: TGTGCCAGCAGGGGAAGGACAGGGTGGACGCAGTATTTT. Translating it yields CASRGRTGWTQYF.

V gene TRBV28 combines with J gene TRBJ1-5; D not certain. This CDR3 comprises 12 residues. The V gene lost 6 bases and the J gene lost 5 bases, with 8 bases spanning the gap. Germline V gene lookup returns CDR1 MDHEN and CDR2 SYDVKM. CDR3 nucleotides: TGTGCCAGCAGCAGTTTGCATCAGCCCCAGCATTTT. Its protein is CASSSLHQPQHF.

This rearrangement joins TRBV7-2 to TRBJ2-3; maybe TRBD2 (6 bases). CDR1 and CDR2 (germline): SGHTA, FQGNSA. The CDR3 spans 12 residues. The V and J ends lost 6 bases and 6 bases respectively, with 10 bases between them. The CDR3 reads CASRDLADTQYF. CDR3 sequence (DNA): TGTGCCAGCAGGGACCTAGCGGATACGCAGTATTTT.

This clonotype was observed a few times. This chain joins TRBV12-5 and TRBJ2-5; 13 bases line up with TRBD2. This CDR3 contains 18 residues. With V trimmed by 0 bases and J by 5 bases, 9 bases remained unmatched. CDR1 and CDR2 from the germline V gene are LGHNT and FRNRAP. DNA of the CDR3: TGTGCTAGTGGTTTGGTACTTCGTAAGGGACTAGCGGGGGAGACCCAGTACTTC. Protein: CASGLVLRKGLAGETQYF.

DNA of the CDR3: TGTGCCAGCAGCCCCGGACAGAAGCAAGAGACCCAGTACTTC. Protein sequence: CASSPGQKQETQYF. V usage is TRBV7-9 and J usage is TRBJ2-5; D possibly corresponds to TRBD1 (6 bases). This CDR3 contains 14 residues. Germline CDR1 is SEHNR and CDR2 is FQNEAQ (reference sequence). With 5 bases removed from V and 2 bases from J, the gap between germline ends came to 12 bases.

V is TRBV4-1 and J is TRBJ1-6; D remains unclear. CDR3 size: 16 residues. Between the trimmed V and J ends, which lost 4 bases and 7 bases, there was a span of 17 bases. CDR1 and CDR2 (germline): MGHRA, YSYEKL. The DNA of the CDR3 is TGCGCCAGCAGCCCACCCACTGGGAGCGGCAATTCACCCCTCCACTTT. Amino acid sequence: CASSPPTGSGNSPLHF.

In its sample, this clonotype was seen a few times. CDR3: CASSVAGGAEETQYF. In DNA form, the CDR3 reads TGTGCCTCATCGGTAGCGGGAGGGGCGGAAGAGACCCAGTACTTC. V usage is TRBV10-3 and J usage is TRBJ2-5, with 11 nucleotides matching TRBD2. J gave up 3 bases and V 11 bases, and 11 bases lay outside the gene matches. Germline CDR1 ENHRY, CDR2 SYGVKD. CDR3 size: 15 residues.

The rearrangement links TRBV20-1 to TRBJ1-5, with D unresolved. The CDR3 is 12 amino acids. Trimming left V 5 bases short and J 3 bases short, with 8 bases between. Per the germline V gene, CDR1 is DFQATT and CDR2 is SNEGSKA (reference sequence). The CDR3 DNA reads TGCAGTGCTGGCCGGGACAATCAGCCCCAGCATTTT. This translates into CSAGRDNQPQHF.

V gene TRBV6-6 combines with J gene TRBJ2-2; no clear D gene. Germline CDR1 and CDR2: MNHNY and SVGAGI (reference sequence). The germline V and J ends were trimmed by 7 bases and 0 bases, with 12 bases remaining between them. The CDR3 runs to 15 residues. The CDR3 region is CASTTELTNTGELFF. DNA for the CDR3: TGTGCCAGCACTACAGAGCTGACGAACACCGGGGAGCTGTTTTTT.